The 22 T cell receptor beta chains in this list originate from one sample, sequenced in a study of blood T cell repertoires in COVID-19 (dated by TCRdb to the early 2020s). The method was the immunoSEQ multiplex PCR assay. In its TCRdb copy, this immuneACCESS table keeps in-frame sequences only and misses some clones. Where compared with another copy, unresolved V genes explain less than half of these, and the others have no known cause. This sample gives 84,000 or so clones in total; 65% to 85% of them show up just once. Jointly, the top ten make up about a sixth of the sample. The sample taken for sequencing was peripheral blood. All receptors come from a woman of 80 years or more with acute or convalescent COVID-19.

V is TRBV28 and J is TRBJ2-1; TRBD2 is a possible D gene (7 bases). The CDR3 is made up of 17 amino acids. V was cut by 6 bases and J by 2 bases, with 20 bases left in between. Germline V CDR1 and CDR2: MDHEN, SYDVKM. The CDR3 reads CASSTTAGGPPYNEQFF. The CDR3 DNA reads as TGTGCCAGCAGCACAACTGCCGGGGGGCCACCCTACAATGAGCAGTTCTTC.

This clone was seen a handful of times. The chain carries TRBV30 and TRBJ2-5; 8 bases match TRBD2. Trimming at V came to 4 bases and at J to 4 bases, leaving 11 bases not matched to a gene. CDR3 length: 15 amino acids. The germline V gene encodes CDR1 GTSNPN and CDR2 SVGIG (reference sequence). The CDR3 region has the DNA TGTGCCTGGACTGGGAAAGGACTAGCCGGAGAGACCCAGTACTTC. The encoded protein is CAWTGKGLAGETQYF.

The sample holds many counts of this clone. The CDR3 DNA sequence: TGTGCCAGCAGCCTGACGGGGGGGGAGACCCAGTACTTC. Translating gives CASSLTGGETQYF. The V call is TRBV7-3, the J call TRBJ2-5, with TRBD2 matching over 8 bases. V shed 5 bases, J shed 5 bases, and the junction held 4 bases outside the gene matches. The CDR3 runs 13 residues. CDR1 and CDR2 (germline): SGHTA, FQGTGA. The full variable domain, its missing parts supplied by reference TRBV7-3 and TRBJ2-5, is GAGVSQTPSNKVTEKGKYVELRCDPISGHTALYWYRQSLGQGPEFLIYFQGTGAADDSGLPNDRFFAVRPEGSVSTLKIQRTERGDSAVYLCASSLTGGETQYFGPGTRLLVL.

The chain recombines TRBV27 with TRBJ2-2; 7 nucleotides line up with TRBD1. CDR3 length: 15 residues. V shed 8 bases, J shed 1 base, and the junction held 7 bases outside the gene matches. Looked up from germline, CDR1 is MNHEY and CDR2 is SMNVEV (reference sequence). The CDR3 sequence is CASHRQGQNTGELFF. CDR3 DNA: TGTGCCAGCCACAGACAGGGCCAGAACACCGGGGAGCTGTTTTTT.

The CDR3 loop is CASSLWSSGGAEQFF. The DNA of the CDR3 is TGTGCCAGCAGCTTGTGGTCTAGCGGGGGGGCTGAGCAGTTCTTC. The gene calls are TRBV5-4 and TRBJ2-1; TRBD2 agrees at 12 bases. Germline lookup yields CDR1 SGHNT and CDR2 YYREEE (reference sequence). The CDR3 spans 15 residues. The junction had 5 bases not matched to a gene; V was cut back by 1 base and J by 9 bases.

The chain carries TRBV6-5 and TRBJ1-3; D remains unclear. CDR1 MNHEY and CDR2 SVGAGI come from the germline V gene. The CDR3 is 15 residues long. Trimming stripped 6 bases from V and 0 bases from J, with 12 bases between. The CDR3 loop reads CASSMIMSSGNTIYF. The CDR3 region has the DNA TGTGCCAGCAGCATGATAATGAGCTCTGGAAACACCATATATTTT.

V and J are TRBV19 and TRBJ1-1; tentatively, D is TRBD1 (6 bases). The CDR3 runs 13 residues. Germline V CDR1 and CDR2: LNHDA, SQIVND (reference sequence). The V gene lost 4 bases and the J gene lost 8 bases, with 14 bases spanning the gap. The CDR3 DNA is TGTGCCAGTAGTACCAGACCCCAGGGGGAAGCTTTCTTT. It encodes CASSTRPQGEAFF.

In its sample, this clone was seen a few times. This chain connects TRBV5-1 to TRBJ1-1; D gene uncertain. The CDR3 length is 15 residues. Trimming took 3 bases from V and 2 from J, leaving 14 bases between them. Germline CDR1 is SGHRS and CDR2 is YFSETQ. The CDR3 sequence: CASSWASSPNTEAFF. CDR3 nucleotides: TGCGCCAGCAGCTGGGCCAGTTCCCCTAACACTGAAGCTTTCTTT.

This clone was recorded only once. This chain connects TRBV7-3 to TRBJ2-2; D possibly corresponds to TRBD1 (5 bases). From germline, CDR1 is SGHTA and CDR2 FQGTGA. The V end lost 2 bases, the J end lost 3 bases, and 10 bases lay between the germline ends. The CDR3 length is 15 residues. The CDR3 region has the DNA TGTGCCAGCAGCTTATCAGGGCCTTACACCGGGGAGCTGTTTTTT. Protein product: CASSLSGPYTGELFF.

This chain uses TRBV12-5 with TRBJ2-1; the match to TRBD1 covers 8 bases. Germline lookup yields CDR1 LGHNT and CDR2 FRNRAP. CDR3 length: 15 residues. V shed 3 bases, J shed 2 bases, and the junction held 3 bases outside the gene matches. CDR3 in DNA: TGTGCTAGTGGTTTTGGGGACAGGCCCTACAATGAGCAGTTCTTC. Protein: CASGFGDRPYNEQFF.

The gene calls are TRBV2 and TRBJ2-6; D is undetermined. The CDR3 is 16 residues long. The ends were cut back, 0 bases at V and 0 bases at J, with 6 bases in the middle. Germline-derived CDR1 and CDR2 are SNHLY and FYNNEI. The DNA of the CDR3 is TGTGCCAGCAGTGAAGCGTGGGCCTCTGGGGCCAACGTCCTGACTTTC. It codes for CASSEAWASGANVLTF.

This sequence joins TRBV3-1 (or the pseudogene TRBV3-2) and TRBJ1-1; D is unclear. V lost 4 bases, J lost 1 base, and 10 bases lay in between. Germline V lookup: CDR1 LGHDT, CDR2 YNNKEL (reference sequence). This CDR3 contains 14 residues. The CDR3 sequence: CASSLTTPNTEAFF. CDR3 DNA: TGTGCCAGCAGCCTAACGACACCGAACACTGAAGCTTTCTTT.

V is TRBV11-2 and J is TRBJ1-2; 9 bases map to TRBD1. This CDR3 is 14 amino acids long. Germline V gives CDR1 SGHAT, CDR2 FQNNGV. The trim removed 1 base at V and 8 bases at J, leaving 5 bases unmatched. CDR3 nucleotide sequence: TGTGCCAGCAGCTTAGCACAGGGGGCTGTGGGCTACACCTTC. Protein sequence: CASSLAQGAVGYTF.

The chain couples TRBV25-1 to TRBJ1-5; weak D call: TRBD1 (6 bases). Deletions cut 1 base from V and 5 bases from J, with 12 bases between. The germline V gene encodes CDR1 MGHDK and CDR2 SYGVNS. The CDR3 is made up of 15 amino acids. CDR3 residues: CASSESGGQHQPQHF. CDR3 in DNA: TGTGCCAGCAGTGAATCTGGGGGCCAGCATCAGCCCCAGCATTTT.

The chain's CDR3 is CASSLDAAGVVTDTQYF. CDR3 DNA: TGTGCCAGCAGCTTAGATGCAGCGGGGGTAGTCACAGATACGCAGTATTTT. The gene calls are TRBV7-6 and TRBJ2-3; 8 bases map to TRBD2. With V trimmed by 1 base and J by 2 bases, 8 bases remained unmatched. The CDR3 extends over 17 amino acids. Germline V gene data show CDR1 as SGHVS and CDR2 as FNYEAQ.

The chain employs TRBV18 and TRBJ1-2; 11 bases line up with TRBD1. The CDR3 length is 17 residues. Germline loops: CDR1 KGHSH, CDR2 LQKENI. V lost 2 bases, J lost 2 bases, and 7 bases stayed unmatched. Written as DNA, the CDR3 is TGTGCCAGCTCACCAGGGACAGGGGGGTTAAACAACTATGGCTACACCTTC. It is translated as CASSPGTGGLNNYGYTF.

CDR3 sequence: CASSPKTVAKNIQYF. In DNA, the CDR3 is TGTGCCAGCAGCCCCAAGACAGTAGCCAAAAACATTCAGTACTTC. This chain connects TRBV5-6 to TRBJ2-4; TRBD1 might be the D (5 bases). Germline V gene sequence: CDR1 SGHDT, CDR2 YYEEEE. This CDR3 comprises 15 residues. V was trimmed by 4 bases and J by 0 bases, leaving 11 bases between them.

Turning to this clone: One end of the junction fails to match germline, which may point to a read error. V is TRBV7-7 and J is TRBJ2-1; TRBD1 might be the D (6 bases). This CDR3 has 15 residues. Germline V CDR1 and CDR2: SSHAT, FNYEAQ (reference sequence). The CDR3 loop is CASSPAATRTAEQFF. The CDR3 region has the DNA TGTGCTAGCAGCCCCGCAGCCACAAGGACAGCTGAGCAGTTCTTC.

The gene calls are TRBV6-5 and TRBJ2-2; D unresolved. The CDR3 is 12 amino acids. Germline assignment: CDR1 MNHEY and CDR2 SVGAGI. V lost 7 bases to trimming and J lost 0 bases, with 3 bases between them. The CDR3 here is CASTPNTGELFF. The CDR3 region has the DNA TGTGCCAGCACTCCGAACACCGGGGAGCTGTTTTTT.

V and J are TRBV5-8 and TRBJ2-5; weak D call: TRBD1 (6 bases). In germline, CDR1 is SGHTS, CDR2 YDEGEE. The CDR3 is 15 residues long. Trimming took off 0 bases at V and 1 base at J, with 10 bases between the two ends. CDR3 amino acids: CASSLEGTTQETQYF. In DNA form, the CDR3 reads TGTGCCAGCAGCTTGGAAGGGACAACCCAAGAGACCCAGTACTTC. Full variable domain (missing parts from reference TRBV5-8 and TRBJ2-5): EAGVTQSPTHLIKTRGQQATLRCSPISGHTSVYWYQQALGLGLQFLLWYDEGEERNRGNFPPRFSGRQFPNYSSELNVNALELEDSALYLCASSLEGTTQETQYFGPGTRLLVL.

CDR3 DNA: TGCAGCGTTGTTCGGGACTTACGCACGAATACGCAGTATTTT. Its protein is CSVVRDLRTNTQYF. J is TRBJ2-3 and V is TRBV29-1; D is perhaps TRBD2 (6 bases). V lost 4 bases and J lost 7, with 18 bases in between. CDR1 is SQVTM and CDR2 is ANQGSEA in the germline V gene. This CDR3 contains 14 residues.

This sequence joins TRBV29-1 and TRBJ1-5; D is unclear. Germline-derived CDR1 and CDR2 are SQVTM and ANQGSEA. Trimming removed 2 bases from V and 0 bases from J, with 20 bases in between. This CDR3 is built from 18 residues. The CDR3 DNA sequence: TGCAGCGTTGAATTGGGTACGGGTAGAGGGAATAGCAATCAGCCCCAGCATTTT. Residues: CSVELGTGRGNSNQPQHF.